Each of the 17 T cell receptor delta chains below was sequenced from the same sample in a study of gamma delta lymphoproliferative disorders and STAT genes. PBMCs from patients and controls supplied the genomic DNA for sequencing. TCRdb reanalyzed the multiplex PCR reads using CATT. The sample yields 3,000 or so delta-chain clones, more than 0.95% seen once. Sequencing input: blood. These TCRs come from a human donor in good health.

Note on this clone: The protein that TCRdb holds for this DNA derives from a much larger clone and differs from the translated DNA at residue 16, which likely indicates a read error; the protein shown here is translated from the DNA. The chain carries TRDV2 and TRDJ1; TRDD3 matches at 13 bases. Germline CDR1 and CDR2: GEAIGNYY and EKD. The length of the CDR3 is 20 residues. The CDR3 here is CACDTVTTGGYAGQTGKLIF. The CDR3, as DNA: TGTGCCTGTGACACCGTTACTACTGGGGGATACGCGGGGCAGACCGGTAAACTCATCTTT.

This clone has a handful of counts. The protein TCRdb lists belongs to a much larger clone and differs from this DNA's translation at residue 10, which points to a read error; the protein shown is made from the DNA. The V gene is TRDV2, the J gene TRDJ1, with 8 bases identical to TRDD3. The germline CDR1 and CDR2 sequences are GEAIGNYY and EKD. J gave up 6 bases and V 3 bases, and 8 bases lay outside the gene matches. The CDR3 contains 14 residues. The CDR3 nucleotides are TGTGCCTGTGACGGACTGGGGGCCTACAATAAACTCATCTTT. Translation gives CACDGLGAYNKLIF.

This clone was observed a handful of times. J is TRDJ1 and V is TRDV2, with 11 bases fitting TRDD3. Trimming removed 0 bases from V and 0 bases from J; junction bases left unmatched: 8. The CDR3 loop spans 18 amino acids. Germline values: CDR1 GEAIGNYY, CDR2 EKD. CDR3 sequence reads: CACDTLLGDIGHTDKLIF. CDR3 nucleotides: TGTGCCTGTGACACCCTACTGGGGGATATAGGGCACACCGATAAACTCATCTTT.

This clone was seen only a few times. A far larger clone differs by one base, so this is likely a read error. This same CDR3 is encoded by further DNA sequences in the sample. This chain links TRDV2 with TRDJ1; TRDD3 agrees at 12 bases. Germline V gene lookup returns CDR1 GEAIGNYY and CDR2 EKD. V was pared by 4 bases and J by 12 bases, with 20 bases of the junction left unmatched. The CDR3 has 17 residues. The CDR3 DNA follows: TGTGCCTGTGATACCGTCGCGTACTGGGGGATACCGACAGGGGTCATCTTT. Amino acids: CACDTVAYWGIPTGVIF.

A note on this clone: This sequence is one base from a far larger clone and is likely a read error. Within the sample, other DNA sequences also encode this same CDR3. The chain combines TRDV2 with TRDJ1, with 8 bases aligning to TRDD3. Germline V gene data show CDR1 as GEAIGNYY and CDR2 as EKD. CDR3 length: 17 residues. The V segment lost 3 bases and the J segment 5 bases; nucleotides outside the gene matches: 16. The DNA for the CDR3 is TGTGCCTGTGACGAAGTCTCCGTACTGGGGGTGACTGATAAACTCATCTTT. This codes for CACDEVSVLGVTDKLIF.

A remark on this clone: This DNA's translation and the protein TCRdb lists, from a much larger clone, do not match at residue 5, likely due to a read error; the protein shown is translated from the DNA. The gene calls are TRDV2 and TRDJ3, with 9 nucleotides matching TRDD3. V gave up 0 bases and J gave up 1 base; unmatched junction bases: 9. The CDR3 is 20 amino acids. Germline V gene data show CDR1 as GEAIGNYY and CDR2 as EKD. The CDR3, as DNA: TGTGCCTGTGACACCGTACTGGGGGACACCGGATCCTGGGACACCCGACAGATGTTTTTC. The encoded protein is CACDTVLGDTGSWDTRQMFF.

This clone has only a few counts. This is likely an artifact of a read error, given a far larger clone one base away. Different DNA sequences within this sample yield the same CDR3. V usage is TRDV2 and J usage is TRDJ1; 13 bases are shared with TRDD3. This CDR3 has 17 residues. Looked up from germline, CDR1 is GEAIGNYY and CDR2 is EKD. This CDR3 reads CACDLLGDTSYTDKLIF. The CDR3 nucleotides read TGCGCCTGTGACCTACTGGGGGATACGTCGTACACCGATAAACTCATCTTT.

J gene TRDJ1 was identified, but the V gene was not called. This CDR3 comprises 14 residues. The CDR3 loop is CACDALLSSDKLIF. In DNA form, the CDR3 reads TGTGCCTGTGACGCCTTACTTTCCTCCGATAAACTCATCTTT.

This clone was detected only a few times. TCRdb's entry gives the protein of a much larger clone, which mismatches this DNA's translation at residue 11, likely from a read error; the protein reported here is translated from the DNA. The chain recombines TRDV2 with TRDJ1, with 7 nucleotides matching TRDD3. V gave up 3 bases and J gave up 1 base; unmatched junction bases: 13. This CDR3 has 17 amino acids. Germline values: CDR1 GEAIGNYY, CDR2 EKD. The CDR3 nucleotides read TGTGCCTGTGACGAGATAGGGGGATCCCTGTTCACCGATAAACTCATCTTT. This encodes CACDEIGGSLFTDKLIF.

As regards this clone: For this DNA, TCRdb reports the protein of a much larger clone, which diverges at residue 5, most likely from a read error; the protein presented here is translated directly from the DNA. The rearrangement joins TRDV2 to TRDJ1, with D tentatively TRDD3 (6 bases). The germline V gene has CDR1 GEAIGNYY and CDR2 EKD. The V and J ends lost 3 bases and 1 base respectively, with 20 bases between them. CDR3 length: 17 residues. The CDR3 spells CACDPVGGTYGTDKLIF. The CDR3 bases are TGTGCCTGTGACCCCGTTGGGGGGACCTACGGCACCGATAAACTCATCTTT.

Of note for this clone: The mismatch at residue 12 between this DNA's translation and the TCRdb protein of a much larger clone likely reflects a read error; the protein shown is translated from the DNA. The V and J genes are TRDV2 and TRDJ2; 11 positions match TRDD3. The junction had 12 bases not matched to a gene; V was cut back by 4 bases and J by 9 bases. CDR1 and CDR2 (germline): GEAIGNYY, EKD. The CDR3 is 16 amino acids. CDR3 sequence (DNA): TGTGCCTGTGATCCACTGGGGGATATCGTGGCAACACAACTCTTCTTT. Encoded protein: CACDPLGDIVATQLFF.

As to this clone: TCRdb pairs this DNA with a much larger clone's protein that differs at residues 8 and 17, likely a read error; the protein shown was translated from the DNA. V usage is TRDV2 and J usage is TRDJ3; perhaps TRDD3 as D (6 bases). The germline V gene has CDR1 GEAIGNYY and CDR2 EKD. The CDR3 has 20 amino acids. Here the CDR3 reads CACDTAGEDTSSWDTRRMFF. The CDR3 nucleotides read TGTGCCTGTGACACCGCTGGGGAGGACACCAGCTCCTGGGACACCCGACGGATGTTTTTC.

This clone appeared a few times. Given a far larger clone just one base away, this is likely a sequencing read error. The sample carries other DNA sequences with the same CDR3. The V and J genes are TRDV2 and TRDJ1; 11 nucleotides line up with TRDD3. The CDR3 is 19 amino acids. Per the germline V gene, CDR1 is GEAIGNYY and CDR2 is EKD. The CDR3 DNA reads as TGTGCCTGTGACACGCTAAATGGGGGATACGCGTTTTCTGTCGATAAGCTCATCTTT. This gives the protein CACDTLNGGYAFSVDKLIF.

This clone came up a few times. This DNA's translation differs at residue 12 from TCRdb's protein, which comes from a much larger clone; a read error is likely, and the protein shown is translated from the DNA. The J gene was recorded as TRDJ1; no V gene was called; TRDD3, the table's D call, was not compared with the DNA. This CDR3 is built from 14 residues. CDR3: CASGGTTYTDKPIF. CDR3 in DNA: TGTGCCTCCGGGGGTACTACGTACACCGATAAACCCATCTTT.

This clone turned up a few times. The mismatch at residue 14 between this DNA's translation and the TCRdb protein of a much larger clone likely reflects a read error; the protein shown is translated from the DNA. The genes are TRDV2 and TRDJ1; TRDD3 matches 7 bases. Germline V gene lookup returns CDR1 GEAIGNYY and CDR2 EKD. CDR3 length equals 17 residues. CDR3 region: CACDEIGGSLYTDELIF. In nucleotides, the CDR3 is TGTGCCTGTGACGAGATAGGGGGATCCCTGTACACCGATGAACTCATCTTT.

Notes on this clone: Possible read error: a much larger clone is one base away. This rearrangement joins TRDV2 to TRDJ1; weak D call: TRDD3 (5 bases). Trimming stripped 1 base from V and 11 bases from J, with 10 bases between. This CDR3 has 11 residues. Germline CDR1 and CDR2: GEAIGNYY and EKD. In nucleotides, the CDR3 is TGTGCCTGTGACACTGGGAGGGGGCTCATCTTT. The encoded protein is CACDTGRGLIF.

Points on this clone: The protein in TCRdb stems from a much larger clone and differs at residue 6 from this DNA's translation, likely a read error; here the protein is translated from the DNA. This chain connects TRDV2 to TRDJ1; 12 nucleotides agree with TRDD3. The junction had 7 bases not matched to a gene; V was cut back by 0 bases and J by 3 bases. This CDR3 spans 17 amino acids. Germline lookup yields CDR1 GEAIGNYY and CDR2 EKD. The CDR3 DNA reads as TGTGCCTGTGACACCATTTCCTCTGGGGGATACGCCGATAAACTCATCTTT. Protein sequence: CACDTISSGGYADKLIF.